Below, 27 T cell receptor beta chains from the same sample are listed, as sequenced in a study of CD4 T cells in relation to SARS-CoV-2 and coronaviruses. The protocol was immunoSEQ multiplex PCR, while the TCRdb copy is restricted to in-frame clones and leaves out a portion. The sample includes some 25,000 clones, roughly 76% seen only once; the top ten take about 20%. The unexposed donors gave CD4+ T cells in about 2011-2018, prior to COVID-19. Isolation of CD4+ T cells took place after about eleven days in culture. What these receptors recognize is not known. The sample comprised CD4+ T cells from PBMCs, cultured in vitro. These TCRs come from a human donor in good health.

The chain couples TRBV6-5 to TRBJ1-1; 9 nucleotides match TRBD1. Trimming cost V 6 bases and J 8 bases; bases outside gene matches: 10. Germline V CDR1 and CDR2: MNHEY, SVGAGI. The CDR3 is made up of 14 amino acids. CDR3: CASRRDREQGEAFF. For the CDR3, the DNA is TGTGCCAGCAGGCGGGACAGGGAGCAGGGGGAAGCTTTCTTT.

CDR3 amino acids: CASSSLREDSYGYTF. The CDR3 DNA sequence: TGCGCCAGCAGCTCCCTGAGGGAAGATTCCTATGGCTACACCTTC. The J gene is TRBJ1-2, the V gene TRBV5-1, with D unclear. This CDR3 is 15 amino acids long. Germline lookup yields CDR1 SGHRS and CDR2 YFSETQ. V was cut by 3 bases and J by 4 bases, with 16 bases left in between.

The chain is built from TRBV10-3 and TRBJ2-7, with a weak D call TRBD2 (6 bases). The CDR3 has 14 residues. V lost 0 bases and J lost 5, with 11 bases in between. Germline CDR1 reads ENHRY; CDR2 reads SYGVKD. The CDR3 nucleotides read TGTGCCATCAGTGAGTCTGGGGGGTTCGACGAGCAGTACTTC. Translating it yields CAISESGGFDEQYF.

The genes are TRBV3-1 (or the pseudogene TRBV3-2) and TRBJ2-4; 10 bases agree with TRBD2. Germline CDR1 LGHDT, CDR2 YNNKEL (reference sequence). The ends lost 0 bases at V and 7 bases at J; junction bases unmatched: 3. The CDR3 is made up of 15 amino acids. For the CDR3, the DNA is TGTGCCAGCAGCCAAGATGCTAGCGGGAGCAACATTCAGTACTTC. Its protein product is CASSQDASGSNIQYF.

This chain joins TRBV6-1 and TRBJ1-1; D unresolved. Germline lookup yields CDR1 MNHNS and CDR2 SASEGT. Trimming removed 4 bases at V and 1 base at J, with 16 bases between. The CDR3 sequence is 16 residues long. The CDR3 is CASSVRSWRKNTEAFF. In DNA, the CDR3 is TGTGCCAGCAGTGTGAGGAGTTGGCGGAAGAACACTGAAGCTTTCTTT.

The J gene is TRBJ2-5, the V gene TRBV9; 9 nucleotides match TRBD1. Germline trimming cut 3 bases from V and 4 bases from J; bases unmatched to any gene: 10. This CDR3 has 16 amino acids. The germline gives CDR1 SGDLS, CDR2 YYNGEE. For the CDR3, the DNA is TGTGCCAGCAGCGCGAATATACAGGGGGCAGGAGAGACCCAGTACTTC. This codes for CASSANIQGAGETQYF.

The rearrangement joins TRBV6-4 to TRBJ2-3; 11 positions match TRBD2. In germline, CDR1 is MRHNA, CDR2 SNTAGT. The V segment lost 6 bases and the J segment 6 bases; nucleotides outside the gene matches: 11. The CDR3 runs 16 residues. The CDR3: CASRPLAGGPLDTQYF. DNA for the CDR3: TGTGCCAGCAGGCCTCTAGCGGGAGGTCCCCTGGATACGCAGTATTTT.

V is TRBV2 and J is TRBJ1-5; D gene uncertain. V lost 4 bases and J lost 2, with 9 bases in between. The CDR3 consists of 14 residues. Germline CDR1 SNHLY, CDR2 FYNNEI. The CDR3 DNA follows: TGTGCCAGCAGTGTAAGGAGGGGCAATCAGCCCCAGCATTTT. Translated, it gives CASSVRRGNQPQHF.

The chain links TRBV6-5 to TRBJ2-3; D perhaps matches TRBD2 (6 bases). Germline assignment: CDR1 MNHEY and CDR2 SVGAGI. The V end was cut by 7 bases, the J end by 3 bases, with 14 bases between. There are 14 residues in the CDR3. The CDR3 reads CASIPGLLTDTQYF. As DNA, the CDR3 is TGTGCCAGCATCCCGGGACTCTTAACAGATACGCAGTATTTT.

This chain connects TRBV12-3 or TRBV12-4 to TRBJ2-3; D unclear. The CDR3 contains 13 residues. V gave up 2 bases and J gave up 3 bases, with 6 bases separating them. Written as DNA, the CDR3 is TGTGCCAGCAGTTTACAAGGGACAGATACGCAGTATTTT. Translated: CASSLQGTDTQYF.

This clone was picked up a small number of times. The chain employs TRBV2 and TRBJ2-3; TRBD1 matches 8 bases. The ends lost 6 bases at V and 0 bases at J; junction bases unmatched: 5. From germline, CDR1 is SNHLY and CDR2 FYNNEI. This CDR3 is 15 amino acids long. The chain's CDR3 is CASRLQGESTDTQYF. In DNA, the CDR3 is TGTGCCAGCAGGCTACAGGGGGAGAGCACAGATACGCAGTATTTT. The whole variable domain, filled in from reference TRBV2 and TRBJ2-3, reads EPEVTQTPSHQVTQMGQEVILRCVPISNHLYFYWYRQILGQKVEFLVSFYNNEISEKSEIFDDQFSVERPDGSNFTLKIRSTKLEDSAMYFCASRLQGESTDTQYFGPGTRLTVL.

The rearrangement uses TRBV4-3 and TRBJ2-4, with D possibly being TRBD1 (5 bases). The CDR3 has 17 amino acids. Trimming shortened V by 0 bases and J by 3 bases, and 15 bases separated the two germline ends. Germline V gene lookup returns CDR1 LGHNA and CDR2 YSLEER. CDR3 nucleotide sequence: TGCGCCAGCAGCCAAGATCTGGCAGGGTCGGGCAAAAACATTCAGTACTTC. This gives the protein CASSQDLAGSGKNIQYF.

This clone was counted between two and nine times. The genes are TRBV6-4 and TRBJ2-3; TRBD2 aligns across 8 bases. Germline assignment: CDR1 MRHNA and CDR2 SNTAGT. This CDR3 is built from 14 residues. The ends lost 3 bases at V and 1 base at J; junction bases unmatched: 0. The CDR3 DNA is TGTGCCAGCAGTGAAGCGGGGGGCACAGATACGCAGTATTTT. It codes for CASSEAGGTDTQYF.

The J gene is TRBJ2-5, the V gene TRBV24-1; possibly TRBD1 for D (6 bases). Trimming stripped 0 bases from V and 1 base from J, with 11 bases between. Per germline, CDR1 KGHDR and CDR2 SFDVKD. CDR3 length: 16 amino acids. The CDR3 reads CATSDLRRQAQETQYF. The CDR3 DNA follows: TGTGCCACCAGTGATTTGCGGCGACAGGCCCAAGAGACCCAGTACTTC.

This chain uses TRBV12-3 or TRBV12-4 with TRBJ2-3; TRBD2 aligns across 9 bases. The CDR3 consists of 12 residues. Losses at the gene ends were 6 bases for V and 5 bases for J; bases not matched to a gene: 0. The CDR3 protein is CASRTSGDTQYF. CDR3 nucleotides: TGTGCCAGCAGGACTAGCGGAGATACGCAGTATTTT.

The genes are TRBV5-4 and TRBJ2-7; D might be TRBD2 (5 bases). Germline CDR1 SGHNT, CDR2 YYREEE (reference sequence). The V gene lost 6 bases and the J gene lost 3 bases, with 16 bases spanning the gap. The CDR3 extends over 14 amino acids. CDR3 coding DNA: TGTGCCAGCACCCCACTAGTTACCTACTACGAGCAGTACTTC. Protein: CASTPLVTYYEQYF. Using reference TRBV5-4 and TRBJ2-7 for the parts outside the CDR3, the full variable domain is ETGVTQSPTHLIKTRGQQVTLRCSSQSGHNTVSWYQQALGQGPQFIFQYYREEENGRGNFPPRFSGLQFPNYSSELNVNALELDDSALYLCASTPLVTYYEQYFGPGTRLTVT.

The chain recombines TRBV2 with TRBJ2-1, with TRBD2 identical over 9 bases. J lost 10 bases, V lost 5 bases, and 18 bases had no gene match. Germline CDR1 SNHLY, CDR2 FYNNEI. This CDR3 has 17 residues. CDR3 sequence reads: CASSPRRETSGHREQFF. The CDR3 DNA reads TGTGCCAGCAGTCCCCGTCGGGAGACTAGCGGTCATCGGGAGCAGTTCTTC.

The CDR3 sequence: CASSYDTAPTYEQYF. In DNA, the CDR3 is TGTGCCAGCAGCTATGACACTGCGCCTACCTACGAGCAGTACTTC. The chain has TRBV6-2 or TRBV6-3 and TRBJ2-7; D remains ambiguous. Per the germline V gene, CDR1 is MNHEY and CDR2 is SVGEGT. V was pared by 6 bases and J by 2 bases, with 17 bases between. CDR3 length equals 15 residues.

The chain uses TRBV7-6 and TRBJ2-3, with 10 bases identical to TRBD2. From germline, CDR1 is SGHVS and CDR2 FNYEAQ. The CDR3 has 17 amino acids. V was clipped by 5 bases and J by 5 bases; unmatched bases: 13. CDR3 region: CASSPAEREGIIDTQYF. CDR3 DNA sequence: TGTGCCAGCAGCCCCGCCGAGCGGGAGGGCATAATAGATACGCAGTATTTT. Combining the CDR3 with reference TRBV7-6 and TRBJ2-3 gives the whole variable domain GAGVSQSPRYKVTKRGQDVALRCDPISGHVSLYWYRQALGQGPEFLTYFNYEAQQDKSGLPNDRFSAERPEGSISTLTIQRTEQRDSAMYRCASSPAEREGIIDTQYFGPGTRLTVL.

The V and J genes are TRBV4-2 and TRBJ2-1; 9 nucleotides line up with TRBD2. Germline trimming cut 0 bases from V and 0 bases from J; bases unmatched to any gene: 6. The CDR3 extends over 18 amino acids. Germline V gene lookup returns CDR1 LGHNA and CDR2 YNFKEQ. The CDR3 coding sequence is TGTGCCAGCAGCCAAGATGCGGATAGCGGGAGCTCCTACAATGAGCAGTTCTTC. As protein: CASSQDADSGSSYNEQFF.

The V gene is TRBV29-1, the J gene TRBJ1-5, with D perhaps matching TRBD1 (6 bases). This CDR3 spans 13 amino acids. V lost 6 bases, J lost 5 bases, and 14 bases lay in between. Germline CDR1 reads SQVTM; CDR2 reads ANQGSEA. CDR3 loop: CSVGGGFDQPQHF. CDR3 bases: TGCAGCGTAGGAGGGGGTTTCGATCAGCCCCAGCATTTT.

The chain employs TRBV5-1 and TRBJ2-1; 11 bases are a match to TRBD2. This CDR3 has 15 residues. Per the germline V gene, CDR1 is SGHRS and CDR2 is YFSETQ. The V segment lost 5 bases and the J segment 3 bases; nucleotides outside the gene matches: 4. CDR3 sequence (DNA): TGCGCCAGCAGGACCGGGACTAGCGGCTACAATGAGCAGTTCTTC. The encoded protein is CASRTGTSGYNEQFF.

This chain links TRBV29-1 with TRBJ1-2; D call uncertain. CDR3 length equals 13 residues. V shed 1 base and J shed 7 bases, with 13 bases lying between them. Germline CDR1 SQVTM, CDR2 ANQGSEA. The CDR3 sequence: CSVEGTLEGGYTF. CDR3 nucleotides: TGCAGCGTTGAAGGGACCTTGGAGGGTGGCTACACCTTC.

This clone was detected only a few times. The chain recombines TRBV7-2 with TRBJ1-1; 8 bases are a match to TRBD1. With V trimmed by 2 bases and J by 4 bases, 6 bases remained unmatched. The CDR3 length is 15 residues. CDR1 is SGHTA and CDR2 is FQGNSA in the germline V gene. The CDR3 is CASSLSSGGFTEAFF. The CDR3 coding sequence is TGTGCCAGCAGCTTATCATCAGGGGGCTTCACTGAAGCTTTCTTT. Drawing the rest from reference TRBV7-2 and TRBJ1-1, the complete variable domain is GAGVSQSPSNKVTEKGKDVELRCDPISGHTALYWYRQSLGQGLEFLIYFQGNSAPDKSGLPSDRFSAERTGGSVSTLTIQRTQQEDSAVYLCASSLSSGGFTEAFFGQGTRLTVV.

The genes are TRBV7-9 and TRBJ2-7; tentatively, D is TRBD2 (5 bases). This CDR3 has 15 residues. V was trimmed by 5 bases and J by 5 bases, leaving 19 bases between them. CDR1 SEHNR and CDR2 FQNEAQ come from the germline V gene (reference sequence). CDR3 protein: CASSRDGLGVDEQYF. The CDR3, as DNA: TGTGCCAGCAGCCGAGACGGCCTGGGAGTCGACGAGCAGTACTTC. The full variable domain, rest sourced from reference TRBV7-9 and TRBJ2-7, is DTGVSQNPRHKITKRGQNVTFRCDPISEHNRLYWYRQTLGQGPEFLTYFQNEAQLEKSRLLSDRFSAERPKGSFSTLEIQRTEQGDSAMYLCASSRDGLGVDEQYFGPGTRLTVT.

The chain uses TRBV19 and TRBJ2-7; TRBD1 is a possible D gene (5 bases). The length of the CDR3 is 15 residues. Looked up from germline, CDR1 is LNHDA and CDR2 is SQIVND (reference sequence). Between the trimmed V and J ends, which lost 3 bases and 2 bases, there was a span of 14 bases. The CDR3 DNA follows: TGTGCCAGTAGTATTCGGCAGGGTACCCCCTACGAGCAGTACTTC. Its translation is CASSIRQGTPYEQYF.

This chain connects TRBV19 to TRBJ1-1, with a possible D match to TRBD1 (6 bases). V was cut by 3 bases and J by 5 bases, with 16 bases left in between. The CDR3 covers 15 residues. In germline, CDR1 is LNHDA, CDR2 SQIVND (reference sequence). As DNA, the CDR3 is TGTGCCAGTAGTATCGCTTCAGGGGTTGGAACTGAAGCTTTCTTT. Its protein is CASSIASGVGTEAFF.